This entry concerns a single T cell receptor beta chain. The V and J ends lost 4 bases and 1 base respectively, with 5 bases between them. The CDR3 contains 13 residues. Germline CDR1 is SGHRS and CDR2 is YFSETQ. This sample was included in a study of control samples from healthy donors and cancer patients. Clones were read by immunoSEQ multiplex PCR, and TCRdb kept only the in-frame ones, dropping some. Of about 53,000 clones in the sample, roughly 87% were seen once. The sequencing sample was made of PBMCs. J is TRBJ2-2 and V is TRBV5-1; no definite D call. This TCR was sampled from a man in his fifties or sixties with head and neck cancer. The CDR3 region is CASSPGNTGELFF. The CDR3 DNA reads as TGCGCCAGCAGCCCAGGGAACACCGGGGAGCTGTTTTTT.